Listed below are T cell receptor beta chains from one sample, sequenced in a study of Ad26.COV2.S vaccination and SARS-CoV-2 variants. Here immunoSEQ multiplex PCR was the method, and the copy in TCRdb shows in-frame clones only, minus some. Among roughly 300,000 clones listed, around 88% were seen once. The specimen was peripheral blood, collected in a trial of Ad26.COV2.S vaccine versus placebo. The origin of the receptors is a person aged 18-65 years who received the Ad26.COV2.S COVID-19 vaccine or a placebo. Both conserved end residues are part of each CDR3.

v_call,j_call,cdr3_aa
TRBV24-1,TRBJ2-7,CATSDAGQGSYEQYF
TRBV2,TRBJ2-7,CASSDVLQAYEQYF
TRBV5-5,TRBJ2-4,CASSLYLEGLNIQYF
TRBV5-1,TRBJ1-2,CASSLEGRGLGYGYTF
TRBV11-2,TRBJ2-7,CASSSSGTGVGEQYF
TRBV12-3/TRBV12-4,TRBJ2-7,CASTLAGAYEQYF
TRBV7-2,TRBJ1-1,CASSLGAANTEAFF
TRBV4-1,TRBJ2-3,CASSQGLAGEEDTQYF
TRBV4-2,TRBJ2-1,CASSQATNYNEQFF
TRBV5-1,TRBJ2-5,CASSFNREETQYF
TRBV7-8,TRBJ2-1,CASSLSGRINEQFF
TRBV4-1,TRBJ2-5,CASSPGTAETQYF
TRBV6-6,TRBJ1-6,CASSHQERDSPLHF
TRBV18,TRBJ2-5,CASSPLGADKKETQYF
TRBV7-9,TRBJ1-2,CASSLYRDSGGHTF
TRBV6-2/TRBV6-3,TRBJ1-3,CASSSGGADGNTIYF
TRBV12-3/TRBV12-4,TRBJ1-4,CASSWREGEKLFF
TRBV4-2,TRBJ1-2,CASSQELQSYGYTF
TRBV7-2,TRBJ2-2,CASSRVDGELFF
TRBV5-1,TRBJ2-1,CASSLGLGAEYNEQFF
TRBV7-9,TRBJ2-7,CASSFPGTGGREQYF
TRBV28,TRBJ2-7,CASSRRGLAENPHEQYF
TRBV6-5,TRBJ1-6,CASRRTVSYNSPLHF
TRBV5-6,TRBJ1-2,CASSFPQGHYGYTF
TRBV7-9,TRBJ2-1,CASGWTGVTDEQFF
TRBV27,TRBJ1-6,CASSLGRVSSPLHF
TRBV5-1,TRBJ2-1,CASSLLSHEQFF
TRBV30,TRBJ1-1,CAWSVSDSTLAFF
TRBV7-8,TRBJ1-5,CASSFFDSNQPQHF
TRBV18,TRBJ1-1,CASSPLNRGETEAFF
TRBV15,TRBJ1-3,CATSRDFGVGNTIYF